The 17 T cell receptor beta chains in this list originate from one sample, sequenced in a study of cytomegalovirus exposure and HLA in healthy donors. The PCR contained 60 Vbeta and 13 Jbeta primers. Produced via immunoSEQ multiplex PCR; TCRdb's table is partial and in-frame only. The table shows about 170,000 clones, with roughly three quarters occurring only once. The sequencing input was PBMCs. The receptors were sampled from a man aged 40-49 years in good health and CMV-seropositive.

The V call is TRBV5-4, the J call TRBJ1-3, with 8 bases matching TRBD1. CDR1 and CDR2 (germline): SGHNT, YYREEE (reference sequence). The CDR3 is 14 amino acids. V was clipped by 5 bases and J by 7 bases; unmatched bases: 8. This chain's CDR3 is CASSQDRVANTIYF. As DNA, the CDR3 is TGTGCCAGCAGTCAGGACAGGGTGGCGAACACCATATATTTT. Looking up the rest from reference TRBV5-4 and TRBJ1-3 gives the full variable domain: ETGVTQSPTHLIKTRGQQVTLRCSSQSGHNTVSWYQQALGQGPQFIFQYYREEENGRGNFPPRFSGLQFPNYSSELNVNALELDDSALYLCASSQDRVANTIYFGEGSWLTVV.

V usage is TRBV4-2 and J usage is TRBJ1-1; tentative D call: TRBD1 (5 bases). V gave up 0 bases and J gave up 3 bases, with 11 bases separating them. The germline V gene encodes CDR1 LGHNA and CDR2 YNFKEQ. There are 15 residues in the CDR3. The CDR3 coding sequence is TGTGCCAGCAGCCAAGAGGTCCTGGGGCACACTGAAGCTTTCTTT. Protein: CASSQEVLGHTEAFF.

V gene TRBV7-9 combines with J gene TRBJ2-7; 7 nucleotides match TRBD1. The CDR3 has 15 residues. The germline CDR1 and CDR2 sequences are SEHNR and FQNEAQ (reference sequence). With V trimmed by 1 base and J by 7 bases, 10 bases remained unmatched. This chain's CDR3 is CASSLVTEGAWEQYF. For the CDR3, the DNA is TGTGCCAGCAGCTTAGTGACTGAGGGGGCTTGGGAGCAGTACTTC.

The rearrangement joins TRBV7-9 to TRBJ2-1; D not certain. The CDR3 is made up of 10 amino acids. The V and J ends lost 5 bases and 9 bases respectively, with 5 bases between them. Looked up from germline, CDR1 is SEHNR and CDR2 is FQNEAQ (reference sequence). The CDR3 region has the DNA TGTGCCAGCAGCCTCGTTGAGCAGTTCTTC. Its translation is CASSLVEQFF.

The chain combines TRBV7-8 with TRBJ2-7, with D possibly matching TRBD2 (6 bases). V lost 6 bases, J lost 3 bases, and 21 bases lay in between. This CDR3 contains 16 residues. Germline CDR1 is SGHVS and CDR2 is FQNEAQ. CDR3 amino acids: CASSNTGVSPDYEQYF. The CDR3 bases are TGTGCCAGCAGTAACACGGGGGTGAGCCCTGACTACGAGCAGTACTTC.

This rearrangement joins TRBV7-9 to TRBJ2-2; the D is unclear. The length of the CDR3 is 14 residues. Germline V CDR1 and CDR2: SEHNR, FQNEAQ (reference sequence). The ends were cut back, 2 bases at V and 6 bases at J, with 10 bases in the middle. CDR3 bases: TGTGCCAGCAGCTTATCAACGGTCGCCGGGGAGCTGTTTTTT. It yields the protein CASSLSTVAGELFF.

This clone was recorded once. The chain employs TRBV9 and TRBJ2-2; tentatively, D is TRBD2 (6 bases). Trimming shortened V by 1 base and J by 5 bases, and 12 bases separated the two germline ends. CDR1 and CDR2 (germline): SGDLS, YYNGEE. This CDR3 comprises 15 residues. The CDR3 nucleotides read TGTGCCAGCAGCGTAACTAGCAGTAGAACCGGGGAGCTGTTTTTT. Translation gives CASSVTSSRTGELFF.

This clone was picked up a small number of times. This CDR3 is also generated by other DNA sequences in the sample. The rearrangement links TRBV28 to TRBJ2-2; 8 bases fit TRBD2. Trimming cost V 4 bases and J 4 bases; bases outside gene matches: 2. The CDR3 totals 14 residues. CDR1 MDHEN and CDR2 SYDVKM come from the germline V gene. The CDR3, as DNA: TGTGCCAGCAGTTCCGGGGGGGGCACCGGGGAGCTGTTTTTT. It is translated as CASSSGGGTGELFF.

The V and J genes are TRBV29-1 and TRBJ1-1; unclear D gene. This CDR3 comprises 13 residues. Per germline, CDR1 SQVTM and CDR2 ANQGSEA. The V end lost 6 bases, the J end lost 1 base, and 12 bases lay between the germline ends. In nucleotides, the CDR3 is TGCAGCGTCTTTCCCCACAGGAACACTGAAGCTTTCTTT. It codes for CSVFPHRNTEAFF.

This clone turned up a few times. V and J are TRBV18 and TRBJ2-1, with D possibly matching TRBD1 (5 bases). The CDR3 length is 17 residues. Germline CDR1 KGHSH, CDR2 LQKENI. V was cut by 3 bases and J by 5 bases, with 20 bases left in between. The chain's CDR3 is CASSPLGPTDPDNEQFF. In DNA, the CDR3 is TGTGCCAGCTCACCTCTGGGCCCGACAGACCCCGACAATGAGCAGTTCTTC. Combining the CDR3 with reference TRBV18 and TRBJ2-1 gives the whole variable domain NAGVMQNPRHLVRRRGQEARLRCSPMKGHSHVYWYRQLPEEGLKFMVYLQKENIIDESGMPKERFSAEFPKEGPSILRIQQVVRGDSAAYFCASSPLGPTDPDNEQFFGPGTRLTVL.

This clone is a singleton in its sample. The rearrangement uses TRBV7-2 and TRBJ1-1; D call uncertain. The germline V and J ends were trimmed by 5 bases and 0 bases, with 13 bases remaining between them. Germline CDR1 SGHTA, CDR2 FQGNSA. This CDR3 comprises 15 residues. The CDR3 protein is CASSPLLTLNTEAFF. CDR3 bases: TGTGCCAGCAGCCCTCTGCTTACATTGAACACTGAAGCTTTCTTT.

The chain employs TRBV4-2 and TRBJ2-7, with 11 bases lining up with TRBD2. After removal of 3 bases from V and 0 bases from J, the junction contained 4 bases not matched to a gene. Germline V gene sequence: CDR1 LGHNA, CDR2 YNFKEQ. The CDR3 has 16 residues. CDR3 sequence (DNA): TGTGCCAGCAGCCATTCCACTAGCGGGGGCTCCTACGAGCAGTACTTC. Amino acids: CASSHSTSGGSYEQYF.

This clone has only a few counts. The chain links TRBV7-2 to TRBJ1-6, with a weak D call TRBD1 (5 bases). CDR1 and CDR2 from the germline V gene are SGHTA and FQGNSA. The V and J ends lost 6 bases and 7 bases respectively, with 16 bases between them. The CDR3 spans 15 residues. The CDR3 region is CASSLTWGGNSPLHF. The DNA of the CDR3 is TGTGCCAGCAGTTTGACCTGGGGGGGAAATTCACCCCTCCACTTT.

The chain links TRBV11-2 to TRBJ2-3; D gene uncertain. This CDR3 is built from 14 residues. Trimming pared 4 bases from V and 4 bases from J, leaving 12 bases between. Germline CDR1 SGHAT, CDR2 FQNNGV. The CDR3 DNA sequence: TGTGCCAGCAGCTCCGCGATGCGGCCAGATACGCAGTATTTT. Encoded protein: CASSSAMRPDTQYF.

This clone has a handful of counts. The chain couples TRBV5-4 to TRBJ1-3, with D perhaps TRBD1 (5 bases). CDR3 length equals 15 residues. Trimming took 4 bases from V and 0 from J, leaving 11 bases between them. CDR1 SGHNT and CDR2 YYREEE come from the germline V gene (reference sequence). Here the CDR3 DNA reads TGTGCCAGCAGCCTTCAGGGTCCCTCTGGAAACACCATATATTTT. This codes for CASSLQGPSGNTIYF.

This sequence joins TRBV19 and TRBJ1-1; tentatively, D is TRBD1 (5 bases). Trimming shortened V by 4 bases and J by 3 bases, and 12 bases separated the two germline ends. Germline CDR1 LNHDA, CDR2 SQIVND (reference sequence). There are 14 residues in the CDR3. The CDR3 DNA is TGTGCCAGTAGTACCATGGGGGGATACACTGAAGCTTTCTTT. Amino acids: CASSTMGGYTEAFF.

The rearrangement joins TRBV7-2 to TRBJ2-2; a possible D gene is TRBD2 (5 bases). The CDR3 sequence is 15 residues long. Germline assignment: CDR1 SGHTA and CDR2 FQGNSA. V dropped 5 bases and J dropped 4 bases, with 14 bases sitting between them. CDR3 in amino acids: CASSGPPGITGELFF. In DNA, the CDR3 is TGTGCCAGCAGCGGACCGCCGGGGATCACCGGGGAGCTGTTTTTT.